This T cell receptor beta chain was identified during a study of OX40 agonist ivuxolimab in advanced cancers. TCRdb's copy holds only in-frame clones and misses some; the assay was immunoSEQ multiplex PCR. The sample carries tens of thousands of clones, 70% to 90% recorded once. The germline V and J ends were trimmed by 4 bases and 7 bases, with 16 bases remaining between them. The CDR3 runs 15 residues. Germline V gives CDR1 ENHRY, CDR2 SYGVKD. This sequence was found in an adult with an advanced solid tumor such as melanoma, head and neck, liver or kidney cancer. This chain connects TRBV10-3 to TRBJ2-2; D possibly uses TRBD1 or TRBD2 (6 bases each). The source material was CD4+ or CD8+ T cells sorted from blood, sampled in a trial of the OX40 agonist ivuxolimab. The CDR3 loop reads CAISGGRGRNGELFF. The CDR3, as DNA: TGTGCCATCAGTGGGGGGCGGGGCCGTAACGGGGAGCTGTTTTTT.